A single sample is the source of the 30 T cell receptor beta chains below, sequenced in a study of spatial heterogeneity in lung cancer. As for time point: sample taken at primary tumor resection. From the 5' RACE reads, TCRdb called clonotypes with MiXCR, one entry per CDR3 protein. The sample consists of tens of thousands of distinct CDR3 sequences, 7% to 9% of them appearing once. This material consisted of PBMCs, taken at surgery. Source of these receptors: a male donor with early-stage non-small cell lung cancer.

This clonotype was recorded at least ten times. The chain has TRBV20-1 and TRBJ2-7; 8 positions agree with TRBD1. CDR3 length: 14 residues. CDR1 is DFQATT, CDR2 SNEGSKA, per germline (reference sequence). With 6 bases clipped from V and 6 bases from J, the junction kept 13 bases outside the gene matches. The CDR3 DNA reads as TGCAGTGCACCCAGGGGGCGCGGTACGGTCGAGCAGTACTTC. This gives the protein CSAPRGRGTVEQYF.

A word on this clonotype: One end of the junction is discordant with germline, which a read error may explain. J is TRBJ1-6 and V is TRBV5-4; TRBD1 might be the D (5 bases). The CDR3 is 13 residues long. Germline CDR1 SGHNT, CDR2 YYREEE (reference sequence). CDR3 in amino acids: CASSLRGAPPVHF. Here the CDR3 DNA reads TGTGCCAGCAGCTTGCGAGGGGCCCCACCCGTCCACTTT.

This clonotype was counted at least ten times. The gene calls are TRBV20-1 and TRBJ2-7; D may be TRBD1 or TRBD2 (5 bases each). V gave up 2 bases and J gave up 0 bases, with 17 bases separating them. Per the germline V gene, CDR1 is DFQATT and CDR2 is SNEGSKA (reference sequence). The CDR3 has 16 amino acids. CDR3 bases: TGCAGTGCTAGAAGAGCCGGGACCTCAGACTCCTACGAGCAGTACTTC. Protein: CSARRAGTSDSYEQYF.

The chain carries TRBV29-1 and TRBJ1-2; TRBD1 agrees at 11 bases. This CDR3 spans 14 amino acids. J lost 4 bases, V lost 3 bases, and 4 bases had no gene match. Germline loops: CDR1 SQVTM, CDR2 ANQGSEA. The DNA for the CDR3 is TGCAGCGTTGAGCCGGGACAGGGGGGCTATGGCTACACCTTC. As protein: CSVEPGQGGYGYTF.

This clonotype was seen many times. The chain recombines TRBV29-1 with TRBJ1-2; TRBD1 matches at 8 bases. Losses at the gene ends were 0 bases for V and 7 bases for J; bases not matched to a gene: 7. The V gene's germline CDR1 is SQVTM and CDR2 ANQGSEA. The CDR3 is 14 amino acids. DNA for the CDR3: TGCAGCGTTGAAGATCGACAGGGGTTCGGTGGCTACACCTTC. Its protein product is CSVEDRQGFGGYTF.

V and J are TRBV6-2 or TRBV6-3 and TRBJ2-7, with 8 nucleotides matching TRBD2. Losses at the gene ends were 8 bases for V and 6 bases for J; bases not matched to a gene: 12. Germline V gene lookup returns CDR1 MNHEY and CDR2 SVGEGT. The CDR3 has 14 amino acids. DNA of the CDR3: TGTGCCAGCGGGATAGCGGGAAGGACTGGCGAGCAGTACTTC. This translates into CASGIAGRTGEQYF.

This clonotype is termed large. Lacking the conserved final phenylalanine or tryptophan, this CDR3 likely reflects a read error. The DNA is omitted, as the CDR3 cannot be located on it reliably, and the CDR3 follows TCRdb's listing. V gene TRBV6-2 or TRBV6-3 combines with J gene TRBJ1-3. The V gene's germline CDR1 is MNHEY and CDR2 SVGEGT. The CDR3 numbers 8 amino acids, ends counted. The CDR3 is CARRTEWI.

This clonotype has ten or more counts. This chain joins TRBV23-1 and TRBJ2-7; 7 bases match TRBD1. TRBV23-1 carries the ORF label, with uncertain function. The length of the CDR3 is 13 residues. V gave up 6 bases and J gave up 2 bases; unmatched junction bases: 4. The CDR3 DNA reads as TGCGCCAGCAGCGACAGGGACCCCTACGAGCAGTACTTC. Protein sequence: CASSDRDPYEQYF.

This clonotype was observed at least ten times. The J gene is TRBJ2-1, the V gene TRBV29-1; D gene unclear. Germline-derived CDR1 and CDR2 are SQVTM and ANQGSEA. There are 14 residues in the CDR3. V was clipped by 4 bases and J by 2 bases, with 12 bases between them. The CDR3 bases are TGCAGCGTTGCGGACCCCCAGACCTACAATGAGCAGTTCTTC. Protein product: CSVADPQTYNEQFF.

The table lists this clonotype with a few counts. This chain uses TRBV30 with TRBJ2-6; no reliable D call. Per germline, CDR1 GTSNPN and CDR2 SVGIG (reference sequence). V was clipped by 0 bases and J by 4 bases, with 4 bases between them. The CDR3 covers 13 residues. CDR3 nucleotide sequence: TGTGCCTGGAGTGTAGGAGGGGCCAACGTCCTGACTTTC. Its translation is CAWSVGGANVLTF.

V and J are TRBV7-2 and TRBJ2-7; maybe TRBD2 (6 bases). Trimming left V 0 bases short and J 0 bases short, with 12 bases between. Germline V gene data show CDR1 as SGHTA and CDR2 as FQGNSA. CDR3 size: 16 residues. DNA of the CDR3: TGTGCCAGCAGCTTAGCGCGGGACTTAAGCTCCTACGAGCAGTACTTC. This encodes CASSLARDLSSYEQYF.

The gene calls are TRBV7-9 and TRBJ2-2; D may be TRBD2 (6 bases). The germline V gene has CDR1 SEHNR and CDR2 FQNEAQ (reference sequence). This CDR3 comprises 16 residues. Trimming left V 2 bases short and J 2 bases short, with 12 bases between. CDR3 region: CASSLLLATNTGELFF. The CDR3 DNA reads TGTGCCAGCAGCTTATTGCTAGCGACTAACACCGGGGAGCTGTTTTTT.

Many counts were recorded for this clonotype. CDR3: CATTDLIDEQYF. The CDR3 DNA follows: TGTGCCACCACGGACCTCATCGACGAGCAGTACTTC. The rearrangement joins TRBV25-1 to TRBJ2-7; D ambiguous. In germline, CDR1 is MGHDK, CDR2 SYGVNS. CDR3 length equals 12 residues. Trimming removed 10 bases at V and 5 bases at J, with 15 bases between.

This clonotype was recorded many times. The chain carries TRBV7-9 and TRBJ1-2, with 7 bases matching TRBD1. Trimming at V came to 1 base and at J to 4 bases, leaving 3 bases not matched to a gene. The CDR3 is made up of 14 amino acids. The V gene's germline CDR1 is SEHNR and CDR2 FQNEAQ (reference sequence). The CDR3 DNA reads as TGTGCCAGCAGCTTAGGAGACAGGGCCTATGGCTACACCTTC. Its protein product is CASSLGDRAYGYTF.

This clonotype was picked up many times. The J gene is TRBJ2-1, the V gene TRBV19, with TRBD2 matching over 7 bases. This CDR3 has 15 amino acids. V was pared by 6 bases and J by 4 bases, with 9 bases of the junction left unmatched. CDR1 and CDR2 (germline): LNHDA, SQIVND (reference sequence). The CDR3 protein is CASRTGVAGYNEQFF. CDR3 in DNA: TGTGCCAGTAGGACCGGGGTAGCGGGTTACAATGAGCAGTTCTTC.

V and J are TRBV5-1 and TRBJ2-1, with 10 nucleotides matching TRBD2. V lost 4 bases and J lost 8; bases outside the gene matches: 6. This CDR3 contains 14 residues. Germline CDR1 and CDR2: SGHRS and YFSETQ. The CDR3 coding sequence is TGCGCCAGCAGCCCTAGCGGGAGTGGAGATGAGCAGTTCTTC. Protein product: CASSPSGSGDEQFF.

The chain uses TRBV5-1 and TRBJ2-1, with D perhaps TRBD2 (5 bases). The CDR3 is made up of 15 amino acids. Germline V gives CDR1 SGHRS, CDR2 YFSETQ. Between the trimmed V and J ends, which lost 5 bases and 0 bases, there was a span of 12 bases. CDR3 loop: CASRRSGTSYNEQFF. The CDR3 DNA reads TGCGCCAGCAGACGGAGCGGAACCTCCTACAATGAGCAGTTCTTC.

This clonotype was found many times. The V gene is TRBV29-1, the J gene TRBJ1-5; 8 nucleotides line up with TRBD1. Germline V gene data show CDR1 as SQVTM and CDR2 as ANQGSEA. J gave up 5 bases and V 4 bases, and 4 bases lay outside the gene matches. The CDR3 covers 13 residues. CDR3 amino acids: CSVASQGDQPQHF. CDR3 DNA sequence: TGCAGCGTTGCCTCACAGGGGGATCAGCCCCAGCATTTT.

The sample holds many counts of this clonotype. The CDR3 region has the DNA TGTGCCAGCAGGGGTTTCAGGGGGCAAGATCCCACCTACGAGCAGTACTTC. Translation gives CASRGFRGQDPTYEQYF. The chain has TRBV6-1 and TRBJ2-7; 8 positions agree with TRBD1. V dropped 6 bases and J dropped 2; count of bases not matched to a gene: 15. Germline V gives CDR1 MNHNS, CDR2 SASEGT. This CDR3 is 17 amino acids long.

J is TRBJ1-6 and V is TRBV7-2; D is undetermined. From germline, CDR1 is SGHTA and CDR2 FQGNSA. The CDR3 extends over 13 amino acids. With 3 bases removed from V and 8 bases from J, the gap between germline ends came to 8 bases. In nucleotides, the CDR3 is TGTGCCAGCAGCTTTACGGTGGATTCACCCCTCCACTTT. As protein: CASSFTVDSPLHF.

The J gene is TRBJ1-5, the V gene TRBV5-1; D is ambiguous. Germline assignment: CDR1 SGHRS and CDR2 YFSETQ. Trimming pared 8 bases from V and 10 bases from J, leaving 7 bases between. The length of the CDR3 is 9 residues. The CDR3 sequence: CASRFPQHF. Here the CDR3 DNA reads TGCGCCAGTCGTTTCCCCCAGCATTTT.

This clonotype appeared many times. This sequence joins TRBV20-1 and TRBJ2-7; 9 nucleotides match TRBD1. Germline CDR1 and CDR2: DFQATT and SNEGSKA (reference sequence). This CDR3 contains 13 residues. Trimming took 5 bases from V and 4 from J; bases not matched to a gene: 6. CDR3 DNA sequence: TGCAGTGCTCCCGGGACAGGGTCTTACGAGCAGTACTTC. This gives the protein CSAPGTGSYEQYF.

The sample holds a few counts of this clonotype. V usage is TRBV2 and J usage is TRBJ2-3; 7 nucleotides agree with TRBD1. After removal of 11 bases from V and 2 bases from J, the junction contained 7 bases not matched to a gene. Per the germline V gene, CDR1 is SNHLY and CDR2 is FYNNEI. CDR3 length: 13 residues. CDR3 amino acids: CAGRQGYTDTQYF. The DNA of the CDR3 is TGTGCCGGCCGACAGGGATACACAGATACGCAGTATTTT.

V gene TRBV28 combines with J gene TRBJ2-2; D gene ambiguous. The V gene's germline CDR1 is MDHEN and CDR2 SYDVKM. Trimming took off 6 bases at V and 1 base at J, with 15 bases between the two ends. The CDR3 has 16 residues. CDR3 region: CASSSLQGQNTGELFF. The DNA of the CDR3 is TGTGCCAGCAGCTCTCTCCAAGGGCAGAACACCGGGGAGCTGTTTTTT.

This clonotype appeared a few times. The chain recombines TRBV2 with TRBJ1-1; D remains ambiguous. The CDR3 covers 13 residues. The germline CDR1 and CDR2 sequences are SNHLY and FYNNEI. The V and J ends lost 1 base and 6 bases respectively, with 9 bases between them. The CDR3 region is CASSEDWVAEAFF. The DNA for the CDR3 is TGTGCCAGCAGTGAAGATTGGGTCGCTGAAGCTTTCTTT.

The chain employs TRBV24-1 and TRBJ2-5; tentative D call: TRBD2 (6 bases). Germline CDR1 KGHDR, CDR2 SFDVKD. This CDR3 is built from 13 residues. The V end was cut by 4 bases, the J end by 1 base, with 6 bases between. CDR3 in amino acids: CATSEGGQETQYF. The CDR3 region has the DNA TGTGCCACCAGTGAGGGGGGCCAAGAGACCCAGTACTTC.

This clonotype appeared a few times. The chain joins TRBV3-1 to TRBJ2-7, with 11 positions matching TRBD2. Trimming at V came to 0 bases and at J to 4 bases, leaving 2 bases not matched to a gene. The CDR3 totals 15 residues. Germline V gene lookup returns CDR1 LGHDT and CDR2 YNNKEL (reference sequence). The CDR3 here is CASSQDPSGRYEQYF. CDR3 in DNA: TGTGCCAGCAGCCAAGACCCTAGCGGGAGGTACGAGCAGTACTTC.

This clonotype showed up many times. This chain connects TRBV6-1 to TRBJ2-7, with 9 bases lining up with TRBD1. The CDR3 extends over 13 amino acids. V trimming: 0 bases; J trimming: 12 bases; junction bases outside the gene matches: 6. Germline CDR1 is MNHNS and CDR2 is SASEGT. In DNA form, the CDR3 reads TGTGCCAGCAGTGAAGCGCTTTGGGACAGGGTGTACTTC. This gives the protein CASSEALWDRVYF.

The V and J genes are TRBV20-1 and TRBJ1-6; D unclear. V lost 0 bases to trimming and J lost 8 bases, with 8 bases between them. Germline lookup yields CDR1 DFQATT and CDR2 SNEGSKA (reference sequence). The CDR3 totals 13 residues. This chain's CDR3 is CSARDGEDSPLHF. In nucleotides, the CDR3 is TGCAGTGCTAGAGATGGTGAAGATTCACCCCTCCACTTT.

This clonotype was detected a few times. As DNA, the CDR3 is TGTGCCAGCAGCTTAGGCAATTCACCCCTCCACTTT. The encoded protein is CASSLGNSPLHF. The chain links TRBV11-2 to TRBJ1-6, with D unclear. Trimming stripped 1 base from V and 7 bases from J, with 2 bases between. This CDR3 has 12 amino acids. CDR1 and CDR2 (germline): SGHAT, FQNNGV.